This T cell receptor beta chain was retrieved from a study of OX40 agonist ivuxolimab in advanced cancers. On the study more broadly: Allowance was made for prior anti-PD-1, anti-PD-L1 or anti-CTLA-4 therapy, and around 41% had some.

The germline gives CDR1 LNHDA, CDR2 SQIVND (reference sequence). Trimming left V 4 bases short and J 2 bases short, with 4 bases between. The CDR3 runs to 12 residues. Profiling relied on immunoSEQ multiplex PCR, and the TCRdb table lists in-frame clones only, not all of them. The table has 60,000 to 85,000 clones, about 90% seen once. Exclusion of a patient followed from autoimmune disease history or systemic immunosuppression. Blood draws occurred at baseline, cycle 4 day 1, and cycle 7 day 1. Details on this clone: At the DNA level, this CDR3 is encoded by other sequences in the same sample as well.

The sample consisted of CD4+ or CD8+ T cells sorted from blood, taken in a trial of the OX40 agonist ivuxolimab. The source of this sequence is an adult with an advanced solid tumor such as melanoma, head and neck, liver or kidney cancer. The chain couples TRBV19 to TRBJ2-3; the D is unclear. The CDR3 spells CASSSPTDTQYF. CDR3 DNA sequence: TGTGCCAGTAGTAGCCCCACAGATACGCAGTATTTT.